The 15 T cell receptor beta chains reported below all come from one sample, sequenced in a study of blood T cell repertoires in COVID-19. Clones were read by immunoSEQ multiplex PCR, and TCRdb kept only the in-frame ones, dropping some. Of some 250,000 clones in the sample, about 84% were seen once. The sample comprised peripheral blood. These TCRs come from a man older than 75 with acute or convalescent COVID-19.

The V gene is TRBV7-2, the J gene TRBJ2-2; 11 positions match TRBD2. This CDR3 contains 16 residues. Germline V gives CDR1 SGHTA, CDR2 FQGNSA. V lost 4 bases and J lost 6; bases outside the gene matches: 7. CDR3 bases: TGTGCCAGCAGCTCCGGACTAGCGGGTACCGCCGGGGAGCTGTTTTTT. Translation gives CASSSGLAGTAGELFF.

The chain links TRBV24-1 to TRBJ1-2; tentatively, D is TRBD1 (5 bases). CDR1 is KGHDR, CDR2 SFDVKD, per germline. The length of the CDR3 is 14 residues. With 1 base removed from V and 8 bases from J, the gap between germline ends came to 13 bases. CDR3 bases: TGTGCCACCAGTGATTTAAGGGACGGGAGAGGCTACACCTTC. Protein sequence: CATSDLRDGRGYTF.

CDR3 nucleotides: TGCAGCGTTGAAGTCGGGAGACAGCTTAACTATGGCTACACCTTC. Amino acids: CSVEVGRQLNYGYTF. This chain joins TRBV29-1 and TRBJ1-2; the D gene is possibly TRBD1 (5 bases). Trimming removed 1 base at V and 1 base at J, with 13 bases between. The CDR3 sequence is 15 residues long. Germline CDR1 is SQVTM and CDR2 is ANQGSEA.

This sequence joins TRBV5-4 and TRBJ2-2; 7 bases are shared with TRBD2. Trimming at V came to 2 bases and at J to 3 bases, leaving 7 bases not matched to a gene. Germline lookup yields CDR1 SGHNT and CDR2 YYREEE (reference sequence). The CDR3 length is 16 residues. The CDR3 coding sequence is TGTGCCAGCAGCTTACCTCGGGGGGTAGACACCGGGGAGCTGTTTTTT. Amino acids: CASSLPRGVDTGELFF. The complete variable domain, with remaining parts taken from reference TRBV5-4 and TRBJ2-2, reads ETGVTQSPTHLIKTRGQQVTLRCSSQSGHNTVSWYQQALGQGPQFIFQYYREEENGRGNFPPRFSGLQFPNYSSELNVNALELDDSALYLCASSLPRGVDTGELFFGEGSRLTVL.

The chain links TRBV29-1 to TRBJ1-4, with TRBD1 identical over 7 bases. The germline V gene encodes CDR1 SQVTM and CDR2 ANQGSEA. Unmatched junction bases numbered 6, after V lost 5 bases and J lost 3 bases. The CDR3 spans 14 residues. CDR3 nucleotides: TGCAGCGTTACAGGGGCGACGGCTAATGAAAAACTGTTTTTT. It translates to CSVTGATANEKLFF. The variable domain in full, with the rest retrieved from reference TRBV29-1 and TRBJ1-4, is SAVISQKPSRDICQRGTSLTIQCQVDSQVTMMFWYRQQPGQSLTLIATANQGSEATYESGFVIDKFPISRPNLTFSTLTVSNMSPEDSSIYLCSVTGATANEKLFFGSGTQLSVL.

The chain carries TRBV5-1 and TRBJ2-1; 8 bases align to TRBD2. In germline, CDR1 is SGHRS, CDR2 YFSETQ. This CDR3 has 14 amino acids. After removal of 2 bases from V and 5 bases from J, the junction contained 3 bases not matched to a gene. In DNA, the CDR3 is TGCGCCAGCAGCTTAGGGACTAGTCACAATGAGCAGTTCTTC. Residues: CASSLGTSHNEQFF.

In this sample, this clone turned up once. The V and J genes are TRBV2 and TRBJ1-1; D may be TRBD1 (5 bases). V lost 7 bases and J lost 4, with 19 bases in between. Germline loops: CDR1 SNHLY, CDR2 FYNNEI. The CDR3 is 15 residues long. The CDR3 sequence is CASISQGLGGTEAFF. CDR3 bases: TGTGCCAGCATCTCCCAAGGACTGGGGGGCACTGAAGCTTTCTTT.

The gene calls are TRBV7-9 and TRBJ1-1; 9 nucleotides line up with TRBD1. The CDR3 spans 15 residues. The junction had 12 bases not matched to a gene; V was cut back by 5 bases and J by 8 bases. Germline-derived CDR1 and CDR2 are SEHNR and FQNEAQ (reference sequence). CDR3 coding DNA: TGTGCCAGCAGCAAGGGCAAGACAGGGGGAGGAGAAGCTTTCTTT. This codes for CASSKGKTGGGEAFF.

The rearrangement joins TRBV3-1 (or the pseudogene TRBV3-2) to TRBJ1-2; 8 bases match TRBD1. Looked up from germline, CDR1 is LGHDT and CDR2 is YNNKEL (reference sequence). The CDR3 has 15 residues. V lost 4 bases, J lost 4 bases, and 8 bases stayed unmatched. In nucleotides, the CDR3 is TGTGCCAGCAGCCCCGGACAGGGTAGAGGCTATGGCTACACCTTC. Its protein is CASSPGQGRGYGYTF.

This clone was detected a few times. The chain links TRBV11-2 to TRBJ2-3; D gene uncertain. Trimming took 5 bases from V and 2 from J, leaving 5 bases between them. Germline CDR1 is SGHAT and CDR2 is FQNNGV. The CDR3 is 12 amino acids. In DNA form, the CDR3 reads TGTGCCAGCAGCCCATCCACAGATACGCAGTATTTT. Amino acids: CASSPSTDTQYF.

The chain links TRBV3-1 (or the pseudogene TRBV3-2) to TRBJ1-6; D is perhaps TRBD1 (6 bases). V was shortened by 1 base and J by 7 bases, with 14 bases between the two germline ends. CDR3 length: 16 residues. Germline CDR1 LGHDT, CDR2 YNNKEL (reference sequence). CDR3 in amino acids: CASSQAQGRVNSPLHF. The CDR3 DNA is TGTGCCAGCAGCCAAGCTCAGGGGAGGGTGAATTCACCCCTCCACTTT.

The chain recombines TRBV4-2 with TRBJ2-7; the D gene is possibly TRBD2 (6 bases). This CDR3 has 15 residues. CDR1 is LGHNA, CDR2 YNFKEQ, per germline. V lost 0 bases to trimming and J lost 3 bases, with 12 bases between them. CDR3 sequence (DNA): TGTGCCAGCAGCCAAGAGCCGCAGGGAGGCTACGAGCAGTACTTC. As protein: CASSQEPQGGYEQYF.

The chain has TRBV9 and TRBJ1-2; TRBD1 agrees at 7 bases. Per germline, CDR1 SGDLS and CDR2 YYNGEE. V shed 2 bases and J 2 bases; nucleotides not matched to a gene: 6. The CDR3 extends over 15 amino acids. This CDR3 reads CASSVELQGNYGYTF. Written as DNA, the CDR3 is TGTGCCAGCAGCGTGGAGCTACAGGGGAACTATGGCTACACCTTC.

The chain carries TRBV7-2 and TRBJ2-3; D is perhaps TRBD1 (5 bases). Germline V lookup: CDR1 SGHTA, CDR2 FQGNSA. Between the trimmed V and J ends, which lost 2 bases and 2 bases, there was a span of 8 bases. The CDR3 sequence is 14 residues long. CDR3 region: CASSLLGATDTQYF. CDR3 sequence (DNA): TGTGCCAGCAGCTTACTAGGGGCCACAGATACGCAGTATTTT.

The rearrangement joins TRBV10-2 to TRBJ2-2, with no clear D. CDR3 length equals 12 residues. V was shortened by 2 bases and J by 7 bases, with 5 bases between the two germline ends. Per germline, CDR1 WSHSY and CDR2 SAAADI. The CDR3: CASSEESGELFF. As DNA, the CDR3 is TGCGCCAGCAGTGAGGAGAGCGGGGAGCTGTTTTTT.